This TCR beta chain was recovered during a study of shared clonotypes between healthy human individuals. Study results and limitations: Naive subsets, compared against memory subsets, generally had larger estimated richness values.

At the deep level, the assay was run. The protocol was immunoSEQ multiplex PCR, while the TCRdb copy is restricted to in-frame clones and leaves out a portion. The table records roughly 2 million clones, nearly 97% of them present only once. Points on this clone: Its matching antigen is unknown.

Germline lookup yields CDR1 GTSNPN and CDR2 SVGIG (reference sequence). V lost 1 base, J lost 5 bases, and 17 bases lay in between. There are 15 residues in the CDR3. This receptor was taken from a man aged 18 to 30 in good health. The rearrangement uses TRBV30 and TRBJ1-2; tentative D call: TRBD1 (6 bases). Sequenced sample: naive CD4+ T cells sorted from blood. Subset described: CD45RA+ positively selected. CDR3 coding DNA: TGTGCCTGGAGTGCTCCGATTGGACAGCTATATGGCTACACCTTC. Translating it yields CAWSAPIGQLYGYTF.